The clone carrying this TCR beta chain was counted a few times. Its antigen is currently unknown. The sample belongs to a study of T cells in Graves' hyperthyroidism and ophthalmopathy. General study findings and limits: Blood shared most expanded thyroid clonotypes above 0.001.

The CDR3 extends over 16 amino acids. The germline gives CDR1 SGHTS, CDR2 YDEGEE. Trimming removed 3 bases from V and 0 bases from J, with 15 bases in between. Exclusions: uncontrolled infection, other autoimmune disease, pregnancy, lactation. Thyroid ultrasound, orbital computed tomography, clinical symptoms, and serum thyroxine and TRAb underpinned diagnoses. The CDR3 regions of TCR beta were amplified from RNA transcripts. RT-PCR in the first round (using the HTBI primer set) targeted the TCR CDR3. TCRdb itself ran the multiplex PCR reads through MiXCR, one entry per CDR3 protein. The sample holds 500,000 to 650,000 distinct CDR3 sequences; 15% to 20% are singletons and the top ten take 15% to 20%.

This clonotype was obtained from a woman aged 18-30 years with Graves' ophthalmopathy. This chain uses TRBV5-8 with TRBJ1-2, with a possible D match to TRBD1 (5 bases). The specimen sequenced was blood. This chain's CDR3 is CASSSGTALTNYGYTF. CDR3 in DNA: TGTGCCAGCAGCTCCGGGACTGCCCTTACTAACTATGGCTACACCTTC.